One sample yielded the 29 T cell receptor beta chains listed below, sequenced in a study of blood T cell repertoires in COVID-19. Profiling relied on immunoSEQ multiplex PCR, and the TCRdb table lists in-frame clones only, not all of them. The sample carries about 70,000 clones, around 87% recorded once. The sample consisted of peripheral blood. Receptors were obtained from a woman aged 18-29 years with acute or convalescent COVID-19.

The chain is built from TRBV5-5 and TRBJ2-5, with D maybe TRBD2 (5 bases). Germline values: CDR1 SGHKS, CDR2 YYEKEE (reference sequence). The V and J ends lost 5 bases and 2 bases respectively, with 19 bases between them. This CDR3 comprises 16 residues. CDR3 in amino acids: CASSRDVTNLQETQYF. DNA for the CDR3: TGTGCCAGCAGTCGGGATGTGACAAACTTACAAGAGACCCAGTACTTC.

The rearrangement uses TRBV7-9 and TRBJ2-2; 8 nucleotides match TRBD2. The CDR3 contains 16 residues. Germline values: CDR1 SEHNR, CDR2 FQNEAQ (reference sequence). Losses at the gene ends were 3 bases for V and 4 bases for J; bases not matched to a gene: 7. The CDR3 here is CASSFQSGGITGELFF. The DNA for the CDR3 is TGTGCCAGCAGCTTTCAGTCGGGAGGGATCACCGGGGAGCTGTTTTTT.

The CDR3 loop is CASSLTSGPQETQYF. For the CDR3, the DNA is TGTGCCAGCAGCCTAACTAGCGGGCCCCAAGAGACCCAGTACTTC. The chain employs TRBV27 and TRBJ2-5; the match to TRBD2 covers 9 bases. J was trimmed by 1 base and V by 6 bases; bases with no gene match: 6. In germline, CDR1 is MNHEY, CDR2 SMNVEV (reference sequence). This CDR3 spans 15 amino acids.

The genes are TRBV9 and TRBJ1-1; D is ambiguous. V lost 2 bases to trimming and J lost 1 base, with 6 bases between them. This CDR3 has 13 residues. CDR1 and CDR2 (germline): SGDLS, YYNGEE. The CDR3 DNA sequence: TGTGCCAGCAGCGTTTCGGGGAACACTGAAGCTTTCTTT. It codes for CASSVSGNTEAFF.

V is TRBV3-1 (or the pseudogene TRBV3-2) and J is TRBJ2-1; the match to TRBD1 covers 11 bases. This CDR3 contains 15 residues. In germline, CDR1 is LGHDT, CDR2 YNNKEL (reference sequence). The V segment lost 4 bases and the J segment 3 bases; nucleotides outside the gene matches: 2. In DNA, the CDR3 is TGTGCCAGCAGCCCCGGGACAGGGGGCTACAATGAGCAGTTCTTC. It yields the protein CASSPGTGGYNEQFF.

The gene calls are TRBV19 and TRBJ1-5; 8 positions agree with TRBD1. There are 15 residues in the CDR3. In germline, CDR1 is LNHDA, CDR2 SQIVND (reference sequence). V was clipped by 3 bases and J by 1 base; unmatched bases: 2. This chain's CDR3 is CASSISGGSNQPQHF. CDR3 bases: TGTGCCAGTAGTATTTCAGGGGGCAGCAATCAGCCCCAGCATTTT.

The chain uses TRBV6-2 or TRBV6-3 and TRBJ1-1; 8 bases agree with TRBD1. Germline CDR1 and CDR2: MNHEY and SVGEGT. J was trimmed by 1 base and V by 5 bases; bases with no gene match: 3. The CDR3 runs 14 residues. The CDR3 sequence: CASSHRGGNTEAFF. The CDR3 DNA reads TGTGCCAGCAGTCACAGGGGGGGGAACACTGAAGCTTTCTTT.

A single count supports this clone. The CDR3 nucleotides are TGTGCCAGCTCACCGACGACAGGAATCAATCAGCCCCAGCATTTT. It translates to CASSPTTGINQPQHF. The chain employs TRBV18 and TRBJ1-5; D is perhaps TRBD1 (6 bases). V was shortened by 3 bases and J by 3 bases, with 12 bases between the two germline ends. The CDR3 length is 15 residues. Germline-derived CDR1 and CDR2 are KGHSH and LQKENI.

The CDR3 DNA is TGTGCCAGCAGTGAGGAGGGGGCCAATCAGCCCCAGCATTTT. It is translated as CASSEEGANQPQHF. J is TRBJ1-5 and V is TRBV2, with 7 bases matching TRBD1. The CDR3 sequence is 14 residues long. J was trimmed by 3 bases and V by 3 bases; bases with no gene match: 2. The germline gives CDR1 SNHLY, CDR2 FYNNEI.

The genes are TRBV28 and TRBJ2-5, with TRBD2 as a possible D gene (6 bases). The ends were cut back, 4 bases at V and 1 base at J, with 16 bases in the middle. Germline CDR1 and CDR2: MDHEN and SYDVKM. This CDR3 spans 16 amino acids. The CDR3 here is CASSSLEQGLQETQYF. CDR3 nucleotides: TGTGCCAGCAGTTCCCTCGAGCAGGGACTCCAAGAGACCCAGTACTTC.

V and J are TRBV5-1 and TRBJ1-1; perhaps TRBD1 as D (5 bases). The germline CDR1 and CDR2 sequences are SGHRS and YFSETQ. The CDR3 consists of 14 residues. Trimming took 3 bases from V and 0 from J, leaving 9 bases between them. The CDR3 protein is CASSSDNMNTEAFF. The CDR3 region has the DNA TGCGCCAGCAGCTCGGACAATATGAACACTGAAGCTTTCTTT.

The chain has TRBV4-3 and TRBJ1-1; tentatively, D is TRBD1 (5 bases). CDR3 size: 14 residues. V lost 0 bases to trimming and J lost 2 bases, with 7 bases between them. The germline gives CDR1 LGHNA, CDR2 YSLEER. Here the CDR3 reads CASSQDGANTEAFF. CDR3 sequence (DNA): TGCGCCAGCAGCCAAGATGGGGCCAACACTGAAGCTTTCTTT.

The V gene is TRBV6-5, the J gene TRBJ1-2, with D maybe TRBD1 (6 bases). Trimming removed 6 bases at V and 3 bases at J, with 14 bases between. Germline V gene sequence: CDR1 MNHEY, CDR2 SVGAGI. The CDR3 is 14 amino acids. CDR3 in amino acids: CASSLPGVDYGYTF. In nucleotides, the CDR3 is TGTGCCAGCAGCCTTCCAGGGGTCGACTATGGCTACACCTTC.

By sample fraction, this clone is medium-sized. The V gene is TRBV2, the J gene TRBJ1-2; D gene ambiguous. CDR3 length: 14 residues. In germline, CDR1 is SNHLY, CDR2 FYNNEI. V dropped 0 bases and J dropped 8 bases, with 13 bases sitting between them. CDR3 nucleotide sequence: TGTGCCAGCAGTGAAGCCTACAGCCCTACCGGCTACACCTTC. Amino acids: CASSEAYSPTGYTF.

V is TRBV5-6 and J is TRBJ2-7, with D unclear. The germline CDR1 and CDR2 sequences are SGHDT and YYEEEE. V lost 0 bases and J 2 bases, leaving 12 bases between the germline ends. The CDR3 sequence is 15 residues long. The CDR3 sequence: CASSLGGRAAYEQYF. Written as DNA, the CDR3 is TGTGCCAGCAGCTTGGGCGGCAGAGCCGCCTACGAGCAGTACTTC.

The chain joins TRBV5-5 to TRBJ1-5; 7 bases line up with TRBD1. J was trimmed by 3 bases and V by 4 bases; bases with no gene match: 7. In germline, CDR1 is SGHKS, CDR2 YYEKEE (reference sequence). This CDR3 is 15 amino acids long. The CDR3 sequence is CASSAGTANNQPQHF. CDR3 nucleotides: TGTGCCAGCAGCGCCGGGACAGCGAACAATCAGCCCCAGCATTTT.

CDR3 DNA sequence: TGTGCCAGCAGCACCAGGGGTGGCACAGATACGCAGTATTTT. Translated: CASSTRGGTDTQYF. The chain is built from TRBV11-3 and TRBJ2-3, with D possibly TRBD1 on 6 matching bases. V was shortened by 5 bases and J by 1 base, with 10 bases between the two germline ends. The CDR3 is 14 amino acids. Looked up from germline, CDR1 is SGHNT and CDR2 is YENEEA.

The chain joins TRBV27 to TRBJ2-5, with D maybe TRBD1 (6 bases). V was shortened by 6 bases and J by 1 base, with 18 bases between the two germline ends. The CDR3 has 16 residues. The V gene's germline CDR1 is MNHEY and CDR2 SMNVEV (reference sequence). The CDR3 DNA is TGTGCCAGCAGGCCTACCACCCGGGACACCCAAGAGACCCAGTACTTC. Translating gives CASRPTTRDTQETQYF.

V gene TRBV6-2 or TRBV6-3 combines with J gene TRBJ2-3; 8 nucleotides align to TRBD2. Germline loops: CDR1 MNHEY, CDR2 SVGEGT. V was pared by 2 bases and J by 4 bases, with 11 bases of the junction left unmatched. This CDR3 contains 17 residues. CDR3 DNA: TGTGCCAGCAGTTACCCCAGCGCCGGGACTAGACCAGATACGCAGTATTTT. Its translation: CASSYPSAGTRPDTQYF.

CDR3 amino acids: CAWEPGQGMFSYEQYF. CDR3 DNA: TGTGCCTGGGAGCCGGGACAGGGTATGTTTTCCTACGAGCAGTACTTC. The V call is TRBV30, the J call TRBJ2-7, with TRBD1 identical over 9 bases. This CDR3 is 16 amino acids long. Germline CDR1 and CDR2: GTSNPN and SVGIG (reference sequence). The J segment lost 1 base and the V segment lost 5 bases, leaving 12 bases of the junction unmatched.

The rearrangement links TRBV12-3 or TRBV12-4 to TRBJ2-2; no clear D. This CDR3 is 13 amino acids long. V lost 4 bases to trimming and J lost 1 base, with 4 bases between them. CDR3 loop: CASSSLNTGELFF. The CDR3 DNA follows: TGTGCCAGCAGTTCTCTGAACACCGGGGAGCTGTTTTTT.

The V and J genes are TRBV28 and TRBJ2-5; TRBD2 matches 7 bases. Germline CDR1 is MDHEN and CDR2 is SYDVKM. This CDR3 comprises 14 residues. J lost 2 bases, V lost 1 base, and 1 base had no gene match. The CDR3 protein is CASSLSLAQETQYF. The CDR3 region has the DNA TGTGCCAGCAGTTTATCACTAGCGCAAGAGACCCAGTACTTC.

CDR3 DNA: TGCAGCGCGGACAGGGGAGAGACCCAGTACTTC. This sequence encodes CSADRGETQYF. The chain has TRBV29-1 and TRBJ2-5; 9 positions match TRBD1. V was pared by 7 bases and J by 4 bases, with 1 base of the junction left unmatched. Germline values: CDR1 SQVTM, CDR2 ANQGSEA. This CDR3 is 11 amino acids long.

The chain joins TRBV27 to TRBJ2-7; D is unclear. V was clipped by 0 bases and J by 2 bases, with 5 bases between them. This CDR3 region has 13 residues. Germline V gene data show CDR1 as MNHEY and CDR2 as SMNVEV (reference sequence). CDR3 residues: CASSLSPAYEQYF. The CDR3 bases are TGTGCCAGCAGTTTATCCCCAGCCTACGAGCAGTACTTC.

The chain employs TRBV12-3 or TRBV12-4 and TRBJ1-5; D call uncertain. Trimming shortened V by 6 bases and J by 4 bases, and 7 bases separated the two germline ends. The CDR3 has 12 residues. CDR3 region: CASSPTNQPQHF. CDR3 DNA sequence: TGTGCCAGCAGCCCCACTAATCAGCCCCAGCATTTT.

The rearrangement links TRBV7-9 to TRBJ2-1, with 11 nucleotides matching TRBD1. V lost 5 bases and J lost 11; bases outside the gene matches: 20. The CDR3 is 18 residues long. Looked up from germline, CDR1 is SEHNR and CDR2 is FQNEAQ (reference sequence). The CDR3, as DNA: TGTGCCAGCAGCCAATCGGCGGACAGGGGGCGGACGGGGGCTAAGCAGTTCTTC. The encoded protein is CASSQSADRGRTGAKQFF.

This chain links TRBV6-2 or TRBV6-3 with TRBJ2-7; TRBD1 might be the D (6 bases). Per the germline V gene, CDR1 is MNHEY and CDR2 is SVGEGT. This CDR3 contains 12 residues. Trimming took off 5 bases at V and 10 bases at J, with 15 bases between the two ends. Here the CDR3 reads CASSNGQQTQYF. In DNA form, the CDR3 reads TGTGCCAGCAGTAACGGACAGCAAACTCAGTACTTC.

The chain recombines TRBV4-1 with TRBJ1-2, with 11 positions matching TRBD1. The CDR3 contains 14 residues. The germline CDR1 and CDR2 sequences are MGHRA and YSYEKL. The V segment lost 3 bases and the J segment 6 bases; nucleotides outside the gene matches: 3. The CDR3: CASSHGQGADGYTF. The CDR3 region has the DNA TGCGCCAGCAGCCACGGACAGGGGGCGGATGGCTACACCTTC.

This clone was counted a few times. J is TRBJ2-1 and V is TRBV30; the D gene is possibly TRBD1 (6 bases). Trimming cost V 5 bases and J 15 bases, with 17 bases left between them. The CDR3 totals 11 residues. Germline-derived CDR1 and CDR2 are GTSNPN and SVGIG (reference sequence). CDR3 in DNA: TGTGCCTGGGGGGGACAATTCTTAAGGTTCTTC. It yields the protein CAWGGQFLRFF.